This T cell receptor beta chain was recovered during a study of OX40 agonist ivuxolimab in advanced cancers. In the study overall: Intravenous ivuxolimab was administered to patients every 2 weeks at 0.01 to 10 mg/kg. The study, taken as a whole, reports: The antigens recognized by the expanded peripheral T cells, that is their antigen specificity, were not determined. Partial responders at 0.1-3.0 mg/kg had among the lowest clonal expansion.

Note on this clone: Its specificity is unknown.

V lost 2 bases, J lost 0 bases, and 5 bases stayed unmatched. The CDR3 runs 16 residues. Germline CDR1 is SGHRS and CDR2 is YFSETQ. Excluded were patients having autoimmune disease history or systemic immunosuppression. Sequencing was performed with immunoSEQ multiplex PCR; in TCRdb, only in-frame clones are kept and a portion is missing. This table holds about 70,000 clones, 92% found once. This material consisted of CD4+ or CD8+ T cells sorted from blood, taken in a trial of the OX40 agonist ivuxolimab. The chain is built from TRBV5-1 and TRBJ2-1; 7 bases are shared with TRBD2. This sequence was found in an adult with an advanced solid tumor such as melanoma, head and neck, liver or kidney cancer. The CDR3 region has the DNA TGCGCCAGCAGCTTAGACGGGGGGAGCTCCTACAATGAGCAGTTCTTC. It is translated as CASSLDGGSSYNEQFF.